Below are 20 T cell receptor beta chains sequenced from a single sample in a study of T cells in Graves' hyperthyroidism and ophthalmopathy. Researchers amplified the TCR beta CDR3 regions from RNA transcripts. Initially, a first-round RT-PCR of the TCR CDR3 employed the HTBI primer set. TCRdb used MiXCR to reprocess the multiplex PCR reads, holding one entry per CDR3 protein. The sample holds hundreds of thousands of distinct CDR3 sequences, roughly 24% seen once. Material: blood. The source is a woman aged 25 to 39 with Graves' ophthalmopathy.

The sample holds a few counts of this clonotype. A read error may be the cause here, since a much bigger clone is one base away. The V gene is TRBV28, the J gene TRBJ2-5; 10 nucleotides align to TRBD1. The CDR3 is made up of 15 amino acids. Germline V lookup: CDR1 MDHEN, CDR2 SYDVKM. The CDR3 DNA is TGTGCCAGCAGTGGCCGGACAGGGGGACAAGAGACCAAGTACTTC. It is translated as CASSGRTGGQETKYF.

The chain recombines TRBV6-5 with TRBJ2-2; no clear D gene. V lost 2 bases to trimming and J lost 0 bases, with 7 bases between them. Germline CDR1 is MNHEY and CDR2 is SVGAGI. CDR3 length: 15 amino acids. CDR3 residues: CASSYETTNTGELFF. Written as DNA, the CDR3 is TGTGCCAGCAGTTACGAGACCACGAACACCGGGGAGCTGTTTTTT.

This clonotype was counted at least ten times. This chain links TRBV20-1 with TRBJ1-1, with TRBD1 as a possible D gene (5 bases). This CDR3 has 15 amino acids. The V and J ends lost 5 bases and 0 bases respectively, with 16 bases between them. CDR1 DFQATT and CDR2 SNEGSKA come from the germline V gene (reference sequence). The CDR3 bases are TGCAGTGCTGACTTGGCAGGGAACATGAACACTGAAGCTTTCTTT. Translated: CSADLAGNMNTEAFF.

This chain uses TRBV6-1 with TRBJ1-1; the D is unclear. Trimming left V 3 bases short and J 1 base short, with 6 bases between. The CDR3 runs to 13 residues. From germline, CDR1 is MNHNS and CDR2 SASEGT. The CDR3 protein is CASSDLRNTEAFF. The CDR3 DNA reads as TGTGCCAGCAGTGACTTAAGGAACACTGAAGCTTTCTTT.

This clonotype was picked up many times. This sequence joins TRBV27 and TRBJ1-2, with D possibly being TRBD1 (6 bases). The CDR3 is 14 amino acids. Germline CDR1 and CDR2: MNHEY and SMNVEV (reference sequence). Trimming removed 0 bases at V and 4 bases at J, with 9 bases between. The DNA of the CDR3 is TGTGCCAGCAGTTTATCTAGGGACACCTATGGCTACACCTTC. Its protein product is CASSLSRDTYGYTF.

CDR3 in DNA: TGTGCCAGCAGCTTTGAACCGAGGAATTCACCCCTCCACTTT. Protein product: CASSFEPRNSPLHF. The chain couples TRBV7-9 to TRBJ1-6; D ambiguous. The CDR3 extends over 14 amino acids. In germline, CDR1 is SEHNR, CDR2 FQNEAQ (reference sequence). The germline V and J ends were trimmed by 3 bases and 7 bases, with 10 bases remaining between them.

At least ten counts were recorded for this clonotype. The chain joins TRBV28 to TRBJ2-2, with no clear D. V lost 3 bases and J lost 6, with 11 bases in between. The CDR3 covers 14 residues. Per germline, CDR1 MDHEN and CDR2 SYDVKM. The CDR3 region is CASSLTEAAGELFF. CDR3 nucleotides: TGTGCCAGCAGTTTGACCGAAGCAGCCGGGGAGCTGTTTTTT.

This clonotype came up many times. The chain links TRBV29-1 to TRBJ1-5; TRBD1 aligns across 9 bases. Trimming removed 6 bases from V and 1 base from J; junction bases left unmatched: 1. CDR1 is SQVTM and CDR2 is ANQGSEA in the germline V gene. The CDR3 length is 13 residues. The CDR3 spells CSVGQGSNQPQHF. The CDR3 DNA reads TGCAGCGTAGGACAGGGGAGCAATCAGCCCCAGCATTTT.

The CDR3 bases are TGTGCCATCAGTGTTCAGGGAGAGACCCAGTACTTC. Amino acids: CAISVQGETQYF. The rearrangement uses TRBV10-3 and TRBJ2-5; D possibly corresponds to TRBD1 (5 bases). V gave up 4 bases and J gave up 4 bases, with 7 bases separating them. Germline CDR1 ENHRY, CDR2 SYGVKD. The CDR3 has 12 amino acids.

The J gene is TRBJ1-2, the V gene TRBV20-1; D not certain. The CDR3 extends over 14 amino acids. The germline gives CDR1 DFQATT, CDR2 SNEGSKA (reference sequence). The germline V and J ends were trimmed by 3 bases and 5 bases, with 16 bases remaining between them. In nucleotides, the CDR3 is TGCAGTGCTAGGAAGGACGACGGGAGTTATGGCTACACCTTC. This sequence encodes CSARKDDGSYGYTF.

J is TRBJ1-1 and V is TRBV6-2 or TRBV6-3; 10 positions agree with TRBD1. Germline assignment: CDR1 MNHEY and CDR2 SVGEGT. The CDR3 has 17 amino acids. The V segment lost 0 bases and the J segment 1 base; nucleotides outside the gene matches: 5. CDR3 sequence: CASSYSAGQGWNTEAFF. CDR3 coding DNA: TGTGCCAGCAGTTACTCGGCGGGACAGGGGTGGAACACTGAAGCTTTCTTT.

This sequence joins TRBV24-1 and TRBJ1-5; D uncertain. V was trimmed by 7 bases and J by 4 bases, leaving 19 bases between them. There are 16 residues in the CDR3. Germline V lookup: CDR1 KGHDR, CDR2 SFDVKD. As DNA, the CDR3 is TGTGCCACCAGCGACCCCCAAGGAGGAGCGAATCAGCCCCAGCATTTT. Its protein product is CATSDPQGGANQPQHF.

V is TRBV6-1 and J is TRBJ2-2; TRBD1 matches at 7 bases. The CDR3 is 15 amino acids. CDR1 and CDR2 (germline): MNHNS, SASEGT. V shed 7 bases and J 6 bases; nucleotides not matched to a gene: 11. The CDR3: CASTPSQGWPGELFF. DNA of the CDR3: TGTGCCAGCACCCCTTCACAGGGGTGGCCCGGGGAGCTGTTTTTT.

This clonotype was counted ten times or more. This chain links TRBV20-1 with TRBJ1-2; 10 positions agree with TRBD1. The ends lost 2 bases at V and 7 bases at J; junction bases unmatched: 10. Per germline, CDR1 DFQATT and CDR2 SNEGSKA (reference sequence). The CDR3 has 15 amino acids. The CDR3 spells CSARSGTGTGVGYTF. For the CDR3, the DNA is TGCAGTGCTAGATCTGGTACCGGGACAGGGGTTGGCTACACCTTC.

This clonotype has at least ten counts. The CDR3: CASRPGANTEAFF. The CDR3, as DNA: TGCGCCAGCAGACCAGGGGCGAACACTGAAGCTTTCTTT. The chain couples TRBV10-1 to TRBJ1-1; perhaps TRBD1 as D (6 bases). Germline V lookup: CDR1 WNHNN, CDR2 SYGVQD (reference sequence). There are 13 residues in the CDR3. Trimming removed 6 bases at V and 1 base at J, with 9 bases between.

With regard to this clonotype: This sequence may be a read error, since a much larger clone differs from it by one base. J is TRBJ2-3 and V is TRBV28; D possibly corresponds to TRBD1 (6 bases). This CDR3 contains 13 residues. The germline V and J ends were trimmed by 10 bases and 2 bases, with 13 bases remaining between them. Germline V gene data show CDR1 as MDHEN and CDR2 as SYDVKM. CDR3: CAIIDRLTDTQYF. CDR3 nucleotide sequence: TGTGCCATCATCGACAGGCTCACAGATACGCAGTATTTT.

The sample holds many counts of this clonotype. The CDR3 DNA sequence: TGTGCCAGCAGTTACTCATCTTACGAGCAGTACTTC. This encodes CASSYSSYEQYF. The rearrangement links TRBV6-5 to TRBJ2-7; D uncertain. Per the germline V gene, CDR1 is MNHEY and CDR2 is SVGAGI. The CDR3 totals 12 residues. V lost 0 bases, J lost 4 bases, and 4 bases lay in between.

The J gene is TRBJ2-5, the V gene TRBV30; D is unclear. CDR1 is GTSNPN, CDR2 SVGIG, per germline (reference sequence). The CDR3 is 14 amino acids. The ends were cut back, 5 bases at V and 1 base at J, with 14 bases in the middle. CDR3 DNA sequence: TGTGCCTGGGCCCGCCTCGCGCTCCAAGAGACCCAGTACTTC. Its protein is CAWARLALQETQYF.

This clonotype was seen ten or more times. The CDR3 sequence is CAISEGKSNTGELFF. CDR3 nucleotide sequence: TGTGCCATCAGTGAGGGCAAATCGAACACCGGGGAGCTGTTTTTT. The genes are TRBV10-3 and TRBJ2-2, with no clear D. The CDR3 spans 15 residues. V shed 2 bases and J shed 0 bases, with 7 bases lying between them. The V gene's germline CDR1 is ENHRY and CDR2 SYGVKD.

The rearrangement links TRBV20-1 to TRBJ2-2, with D perhaps assigned TRBD1 or TRBD2 (6 bases each). Trimming pared 0 bases from V and 3 bases from J, leaving 14 bases between. CDR3 length equals 16 residues. CDR1 and CDR2 (germline): DFQATT, SNEGSKA (reference sequence). This CDR3 reads CSARDLGGGDTGELFF. The CDR3 DNA is TGCAGTGCTAGAGATCTGGGGGGCGGCGACACCGGGGAGCTGTTTTTT.